One and the same sample provided the 2 T cell receptor beta chains below, sequenced in a study of identifying expanded T cells in peripheral blood. Using immunoSEQ multiplex PCR, the repertoire was profiled, and TCRdb retains in-frame clones only, with some absent. This sample has about 97,000 clones, with around 89% found just once. Sequenced: blood. The receptors stem from a person aged 18 to 75 in good health.

This chain links TRBV14 with TRBJ2-1; 9 bases are a match to TRBD1. CDR1 is SGHDN, CDR2 FVKESK, per germline. J lost 7 bases, V lost 2 bases, and 3 bases had no gene match. The CDR3 has 14 residues. CDR3 nucleotides: TGTGCCAGCAGCCAAACAGGGGGCGGGAATGAGCAGTTCTTC. Encoded protein: CASSQTGGGNEQFF.

The chain uses TRBV30 and TRBJ2-7; either TRBD1 or TRBD2 may fit D (5 bases each). Trimming shortened V by 4 bases and J by 0 bases, and 13 bases separated the two germline ends. This CDR3 comprises 14 residues. Germline loops: CDR1 GTSNPN, CDR2 SVGIG (reference sequence). The CDR3 loop is CAWTGTSSSYEQYF. The CDR3 DNA follows: TGTGCCTGGACCGGGACGTCGAGCTCCTACGAGCAGTACTTC.